This paragraph covers one TCR beta chain sequence. Its target is unknown. The sample comes from a study of neurological immune-mediated disorders. Looked up from germline, CDR1 is MDHEN and CDR2 is SYDVKM. The CDR3 sequence is 14 residues long. J gave up 5 bases and V 10 bases, and 11 bases lay outside the gene matches. 5'RACE employing 10-nucleotide random UMIs yielded the cDNA. Every sequencing run returned over 170 million TCR-beta sequences, which were derived from 15-18 subjects. TCRdb re-derived calls from the 5' RACE reads in MiXCR, one entry per CDR3 protein. In the table there are approximately 86,000 distinct CDR3 sequences, 2.6% of which are singletons. Study-level findings and limits: CDR3 amino acid sequences of expanded clones were not shared across subjects, a result suggesting private repertoires in all groups.

The V and J genes are TRBV28 and TRBJ1-5, with 7 bases that match TRBD1. The sequenced sample consisted of PBMCs. The source is a woman aged 25 to 45 with multiple sclerosis. CDR3 sequence (DNA): TGTGCCAACTCTGACCACAGGGGTTATCAGCCCCAGCATTTT. This encodes CANSDHRGYQPQHF.